This TCR beta chain came from a study of T cells in Graves' hyperthyroidism and ophthalmopathy. Study in general: Blood was drawn when the patient was first diagnosed and still untreated. The study's findings and limits: The blood repertoire included most of the expanded thyroid clonotypes above 0.001.

Amplified TCR beta CDR3 regions derived from RNA transcripts. The HTBI primer set drove a first-round RT-PCR of the TCR CDR3. TCRdb itself ran the multiplex PCR reads through MiXCR, one entry per CDR3 protein. This sample has about 530,000 distinct CDR3 sequences, with 15% to 20% found just once. V was pared by 2 bases and J by 1 base, with 2 bases between. The CDR3 sequence is 12 residues long. CDR1 is DFQATT, CDR2 SNEGSKA, per germline (reference sequence). This clonotype was seen a few times. The antigen remains unidentified. Patients were excluded for uncontrolled infection, other autoimmune disease, pregnancy or lactation.

Sequencing was done on a sample of blood. The chain recombines TRBV20-1 with TRBJ2-2, with D unclear. The clonotype was recovered from a woman between 18 and 29 years old with Graves' ophthalmopathy. CDR3 in amino acids: CSARLNTGELFF. In DNA form, the CDR3 reads TGCAGTGCTAGACTGAACACCGGGGAGCTGTTTTTT.